Included here is one T cell receptor (beta chain) sequence, with context. Its antigen is not known. The TRB libraries of cDNA were built by UMI-labeled 5' RACE. TCRdb re-called the 5' RACE reads; one entry per CDR3 protein, DNA not given. This repertoire includes about 40,000 distinct CDR3 sequences. The sample originates from a study of CXCR3-negative and CXCR3-positive naive CD8 T cells. Germline CDR1 and CDR2: SGHRS and YFSETQ. The CDR3 totals 15 residues. Study-wide results and limits: The majority of assays used fresh PBMCs, and CXCR3 expression partially decreased after cryopreservation. Between one naive subset and the other, surface CD5 was comparable, and TCR strength was inferred from TRB CDR3 properties. Sequencing showed both naive subsets with comparably high diversity, and memory CD8+ cells much lower.

The rearrangement links TRBV5-1 to TRBJ2-3; there is no DNA to check the TCRdb D call of TRBD1. The sequenced material came from memory CD8+ T cells from blood. This TCR derives from a human donor in good health. Some clones in this sample may be carry-over from other donors' samples. CDR3 protein: CASSLRGGGTDTQYF.